The source of this TCR beta chain is a study of T cell repertoires in cytomegalovirus infection. The overall study: Well-studied HLA-B-restricted epitopes and recently identified HLA-C-restricted epitopes of CMV were both used in the study. Public signatures in TCR beta pointed to CMV infection and matching HLA type. Points from the study as a whole: Adding up the frequency of public TCR beta families identified people who carried CMV plus the relevant HLA. The response measured ex vivo was dominated by TCR beta clonotypes (HLA-C-restricted and CMV-specific).

As for this clonotype: Antigen: not known.

TCRdb passed the reads through MiXCR, listing each CDR3 protein once. The data show approximately 74,000 distinct CDR3 sequences, roughly 37% seen once. The TCR originated in a human donor in good health (CMV status not recorded). Some clones in this sample may be carry-over from other donors' samples. This specimen was CD8+ T cells from cultured PBMCs, taken from culture after CMV antigen stimulation.

The CDR3 region has the DNA TGTGCCAGCAGCTTCGTTTACAATGAGCAGTTCTTC. It is translated as CASSFVYNEQFF. The chain has TRBV7-2 and TRBJ2-1, with D hard to call. V shed 3 bases and J shed 4 bases, with 4 bases lying between them. The CDR3 consists of 12 residues. The germline V gene encodes CDR1 SGHTA and CDR2 FQGNSA.